This TCR beta chain is from a study of cytomegalovirus exposure and HLA in healthy donors. The germline V gene encodes CDR1 SGHDT and CDR2 YYEEEE. The CDR3 runs 15 residues. V gave up 7 bases and J gave up 9 bases; unmatched junction bases: 11. The primer mix had 60 Vbeta and 13 Jbeta primers. Sequencing used immunoSEQ multiplex PCR; TCRdb keeps in-frame clones, though not all of them. The sample contains 80,000 or so clones, around three quarters of which appear only once. The chain carries TRBV5-6 and TRBJ2-1; the match to TRBD1 covers 12 bases. This clonotype was sampled from a man aged 40-50 years in good health and CMV-seronegative. The sequenced sample consisted of PBMCs. The CDR3, as DNA: TGTGCCAGCCTCATCCGGGACAGGGGGCTGGGTGAGCAGTTCTTC. This encodes CASLIRDRGLGEQFF.